This T cell receptor (beta chain) was identified during a study of CD8+CD57+ T cells in acquired aplastic anemia. The use of genomic DNA as template underpinned the TCR beta VDJ and CDR3 profiling. MiXCR, run by TCRdb on the reads, gives a single entry per CDR3 protein. The sample includes more than 250,000 distinct CDR3 sequences, 50% to 70% of them seen just once. This CDR3 contains 13 residues. V was cut by 6 bases and J by 2 bases, with 11 bases left in between. The TCR originated in a human donor with severe aplastic anemia or a healthy control (not recorded which). Sequencing input: sorted CD4+, CD8+, or CD8+CD57+ T cells (not recorded which) from PBMCs. The chain is built from TRBV12-3 or TRBV12-4 and TRBJ2-7, with D perhaps matching TRBD1 (6 bases). The CDR3 DNA reads TGTGCCAGCAGATCGACAGGAACCTACGAGCAGTACTTC. Residues: CASRSTGTYEQYF.